Detailed here is one T cell receptor (beta chain). Its antigen is undetermined. The CDR3 length is 15 residues. With 0 bases removed from V and 1 base from J, the gap between germline ends came to 11 bases. From germline, CDR1 is SGHRS and CDR2 YFSETQ. The data originate from a study of cytomegalovirus exposure and HLA in healthy donors. Study results and limitations: The study labeled 150 to 200 TCR beta chains cytomegalovirus-associated. A later analysis found TCR association rates differed by HLA locus, highest for DRB1 and lowest for HLA-C. A further, later analysis showed that HLA-associated TCR beta chains (compared with equally common others) were more clonally expanded.

Researchers ran the PCR with 60 Vbeta and 13 Jbeta primers. Using immunoSEQ multiplex PCR, the repertoire was profiled, and TCRdb retains in-frame clones only, with some absent. The sample lists roughly 150,000 clones, approximately 88% occurring once. The sequence was obtained from a woman aged 18-30 years in good health and CMV-seronegative. The sequenced sample consisted of PBMCs. The rearrangement links TRBV5-1 to TRBJ2-7; the D gene is possibly TRBD1 (5 bases). The CDR3 is CASSLGQTESYEQYF. CDR3 DNA: TGCGCCAGCAGCTTGGGACAGACAGAATCCTACGAGCAGTACTTC.